The T cell receptor (beta chain) described here comes from a study of blood T cell repertoires in COVID-19. For the study at large: Samples representing acute and convalescent COVID-19 were sourced from the United States, Italy and Spain. Nucleic acid was either cDNA or gDNA, and it came from T cells, B-cell-depleted T cells, or PBMCs.

Original handling: Estimation of nucleated cell counts relied on the amplification of reference gene primers. Assay used: immunoSEQ multiplex PCR; TCRdb lists only in-frame clones, some missing. The V and J calls and clone size come from that table; D and trimming were worked out from the DNA. The sample lists about 160,000 clones; 80% to 90% were seen once. With V trimmed by 1 base and J by 4 bases, 6 bases remained unmatched. There are 15 residues in the CDR3. Germline V lookup: CDR1 MDHEN, CDR2 SYDVKM. This receptor was obtained from a man between 65 and 85 years old with acute or convalescent COVID-19. V and J are TRBV28 and TRBJ1-1; 7 nucleotides agree with TRBD1. The sequenced sample was peripheral blood. The CDR3 DNA reads as TGTGCCAGCAGTTTATCGACCCAGGGGGGCACTGAAGCTTTCTTT. As protein: CASSLSTQGGTEAFF.